The rows below give T cell receptor beta chains drawn from one sample of a study of blood T cell repertoires in COVID-19. Some clones are missing from TCRdb's copy, which holds only in-frame ones; the method was immunoSEQ multiplex PCR. The sample contains 200,000 to 250,000 clones, 82% of which appear only once. The sample consisted of PBMCs or T cells enriched from blood (not recorded which). The receptors were sampled from a woman in her sixties or seventies who had recovered from COVID-19. Each CDR3 is given with its conserved first and last residue. The order of the fields is D gene, J gene, V gene, clone size, CDR3 DNA, CDR3 protein. D genes are given only for firm matches. Only part of the rows carry a size: once, few, many, or a class if the clone is expanded.

D gene: NA
J gene: TRBJ2-6
V gene: TRBV6-5
clone size: NA
CDR3 DNA: TGTGCCAGCGGTAAGAGCCACTCTGGGGCCAACGTCCTGACTTTC
CDR3 protein: CASGKSHSGANVLTF

D gene: TRBD2
J gene: TRBJ2-7
V gene: TRBV11-2
clone size: once
CDR3 DNA: TGTGCCAGCAGCTTAGGGTCCTCACTAGCGACTGCCTACGAGCAGTACTTC
CDR3 protein: CASSLGSSLATAYEQYF

D gene: NA
J gene: TRBJ1-2
V gene: TRBV3-1/TRBV3-2
clone size: few
CDR3 DNA: TGTGCCAGCAGCCAAGGGTGGGGCAGATCTAACTATGGCTACACCTTC
CDR3 protein: CASSQGWGRSNYGYTF

D gene: TRBD2
J gene: TRBJ2-7
V gene: TRBV27
clone size: NA
CDR3 DNA: TGTGCCAGCAGTTTATCTGTGGCTAGCGGGATCTACGAGCAGTACTTC
CDR3 protein: CASSLSVASGIYEQYF

D gene: TRBD1
J gene: TRBJ1-1
V gene: TRBV5-4
clone size: once
CDR3 DNA: TGTGCCAGCAGCCAAAGACAGGGAACGAGGGGGACTGAAGCTTTCTTT
CDR3 protein: CASSQRQGTRGTEAFF

D gene: TRBD1
J gene: TRBJ2-3
V gene: TRBV29-1
clone size: few
CDR3 DNA: TGCAGCGTTGCCCTTCCAGGGGGCAGGGGAGATACGCAGTATTTT
CDR3 protein: CSVALPGGRGDTQYF

D gene: NA
J gene: TRBJ1-2
V gene: TRBV4-1
clone size: few
CDR3 DNA: TGCGCCAGCAGCCAAGTTACAGGGAATAACTATGGCTACACCTTC
CDR3 protein: CASSQVTGNNYGYTF

D gene: TRBD2
J gene: TRBJ2-3
V gene: TRBV7-2
clone size: NA
CDR3 DNA: TGTGCCAGCAGACCTAGCGGGGATCTTCGAGATACGCAGTATTTT
CDR3 protein: CASRPSGDLRDTQYF

D gene: TRBD1
J gene: TRBJ2-3
V gene: TRBV4-1
clone size: few
CDR3 DNA: TGCGCCAGCAGCCAAGATCAGGGGGCGCTGACAGATACGCAGTATTTT
CDR3 protein: CASSQDQGALTDTQYF

D gene: TRBD1
J gene: TRBJ1-4
V gene: TRBV14
clone size: NA
CDR3 DNA: TGTGCCAGCAGCCTATTGACAGGGGAATATGAAAAACTGTTTTTT
CDR3 protein: CASSLLTGEYEKLFF

D gene: NA
J gene: TRBJ1-1
V gene: TRBV7-3
clone size: NA
CDR3 DNA: TGTGCCAGCAGCTTAAGGGGGCGCGAGTCTGAAGCTTTCTTT
CDR3 protein: CASSLRGRESEAFF

D gene: TRBD1
J gene: TRBJ1-2
V gene: TRBV4-3
clone size: NA
CDR3 DNA: TGCGCCAGCAGCCAAGGACAGGGTGAGGGCTACACCTTC
CDR3 protein: CASSQGQGEGYTF

D gene: NA
J gene: TRBJ1-2
V gene: TRBV29-1
clone size: once
CDR3 DNA: TGCAGCGTTGGGCGGGAGGGCCGCTATGGCTACACCTTC
CDR3 protein: CSVGREGRYGYTF

D gene: TRBD2
J gene: TRBJ2-7
V gene: TRBV7-8
clone size: once
CDR3 DNA: TGTGCCAGCAGCCTCAGCGGGAGGAACCTCTACGAGCAGTACTTC
CDR3 protein: CASSLSGRNLYEQYF

D gene: NA
J gene: TRBJ1-1
V gene: TRBV7-8
clone size: NA
CDR3 DNA: TGTGCCAGCAGCTTAGGGCCGGGGGGGGCTCTGAACACTGAAGCTTTCTTT
CDR3 protein: CASSLGPGGALNTEAFF

D gene: NA
J gene: TRBJ2-2
V gene: TRBV24-1
clone size: NA
CDR3 DNA: TGTGCCACCAGTGATTTTACGGGTACCGGGGAGCTGTTTTTT
CDR3 protein: CATSDFTGTGELFF

D gene: NA
J gene: TRBJ1-6
V gene: TRBV3-1/TRBV3-2
clone size: few
CDR3 DNA: TGTGCCAGCAGCCGCACAGGGAATCGGACACCCCTCCACTTT
CDR3 protein: CASSRTGNRTPLHF

D gene: TRBD2
J gene: TRBJ2-1
V gene: TRBV27
clone size: NA
CDR3 DNA: TGTGCCAGCAGTTTAACTGCGGCGGGAGGGCCGAATGAGCAGTTCTTC
CDR3 protein: CASSLTAAGGPNEQFF

D gene: NA
J gene: TRBJ2-3
V gene: TRBV10-1
clone size: NA
CDR3 DNA: TGCGCCAGCAGTGAGTCTGACTGCGCAGATACGCAGTATTTT
CDR3 protein: CASSESDCADTQYF

D gene: NA
J gene: TRBJ1-5
V gene: TRBV21-1
clone size: once
CDR3 DNA: TGTGCCAGCAGAACAGGGGGCGAAGGCAATCAGCCCCAGCATTTT
CDR3 protein: CASRTGGEGNQPQHF

D gene: NA
J gene: TRBJ2-3
V gene: TRBV10-3
clone size: NA
CDR3 DNA: TGTGCCATCAGTGAGGTAAAAGATACGCAGTATTTT
CDR3 protein: CAISEVKDTQYF

D gene: TRBD1
J gene: TRBJ1-6
V gene: TRBV10-3
clone size: NA
CDR3 DNA: TGTGCCATCACTCGTGACAGGGTTAATTCACCCCTCCACTTT
CDR3 protein: CAITRDRVNSPLHF

D gene: TRBD2
J gene: TRBJ2-1
V gene: TRBV18
clone size: NA
CDR3 DNA: TGTGCCAGCTCATCCAATAGCGGGCGGTACAATGAGCAGTTCTTC
CDR3 protein: CASSSNSGRYNEQFF

D gene: TRBD2
J gene: TRBJ2-7
V gene: TRBV6-2/TRBV6-3
clone size: NA
CDR3 DNA: TGTGCCAGCAGTCCATCTAGCGGGCTGGCCTACGAGCAGTACTTC
CDR3 protein: CASSPSSGLAYEQYF

D gene: NA
J gene: TRBJ1-2
V gene: TRBV30
clone size: NA
CDR3 DNA: TGTGCCTGGAGCGCCAGGGAATACGGCTATGGCTACACCTTC
CDR3 protein: CAWSAREYGYGYTF

D gene: NA
J gene: TRBJ2-5
V gene: TRBV21-1
clone size: NA
CDR3 DNA: TGTGCCAGCAGCCCCAAAGGAAGCGGGGGAAAAGAGACCCAGTACTTC
CDR3 protein: CASSPKGSGGKETQYF

D gene: NA
J gene: TRBJ1-1
V gene: TRBV3-1/TRBV3-2
clone size: NA
CDR3 DNA: TGTGCCAGCAGCCCAAAAACTCAGACATTTAACACTGAAGCTTTCTTT
CDR3 protein: CASSPKTQTFNTEAFF

D gene: TRBD1
J gene: TRBJ2-1
V gene: TRBV4-2
clone size: NA
CDR3 DNA: TGTGCCAGCAGCCCGGAGGACAGGGGAATGGATGAGCAGTTCTTC
CDR3 protein: CASSPEDRGMDEQFF

D gene: NA
J gene: TRBJ1-2
V gene: TRBV6-5
clone size: NA
CDR3 DNA: TGTGCCAGCAGAGGACACCTTTCTAACTATGGCTACACCTTC
CDR3 protein: CASRGHLSNYGYTF